This T cell receptor beta chain was sequenced in a study of cytomegalovirus exposure and HLA in healthy donors. The CDR3 is made up of 15 amino acids. The ends lost 0 bases at V and 2 bases at J; junction bases unmatched: 3. Germline V gene sequence: CDR1 GTSNPN, CDR2 SVGIG (reference sequence). Study-level findings and limits: Using a false discovery rate of 0.05, a later analysis showed that fewer than 20,000 TCR beta sequences were associated with HLA alleles.

For this clone: Its antigen is currently unknown.

Primers included in the PCR were 60 Vbeta and 13 Jbeta primers. TCRdb's table, derived via immunoSEQ multiplex PCR, lists solely in-frame clones and lacks some. The profile shows about 120,000 clones, around four fifths of them singletons. Sequencing was done on a sample of PBMCs. This TCR came from a middle-aged man in good health and CMV-seronegative. This chain connects TRBV30 to TRBJ1-2; 10 nucleotides line up with TRBD1. The CDR3 coding sequence is TGTGCCTGGAGTGTAGGGGGACAGGGGAACTATGGCTACACCTTC. Translation gives CAWSVGGQGNYGYTF.